Sequencing of this TCR beta chain was carried out in a study of blood T cell repertoires in COVID-19. As for the study in general: Specimens from acute and convalescent COVID-19 originated in the United States, Italy and Spain.

Authors' processing steps: Reference gene primer amplification in the assay estimated nucleated cell counts. The repertoire was sequenced with immunoSEQ multiplex PCR; TCRdb's copy has only in-frame clones and lacks some. That table gives V, J and clone size, and the DNA gave D and trimming. The repertoire has about 70,000 clones, about 83% of them found once; the top ten carry about 6.9%. The TCR originated in a man in his thirties or forties with COVID-19, enrolled during active disease. Specimen: peripheral blood.

The CDR3 bases are TGTGCCAGCAGTTACCCGACTAGCGCAAGAAGAGGGGCCAACGTCCTGACTTTC. Translating gives CASSYPTSARRGANVLTF. The V gene is TRBV6-2 or TRBV6-3, the J gene TRBJ2-6, with 8 nucleotides matching TRBD2. The CDR3 sequence is 18 residues long. The junction had 10 bases not matched to a gene; V was cut back by 2 bases and J by 4 bases. Germline V gives CDR1 MNHEY, CDR2 SVGEGT.